This T cell receptor beta chain derives from a study of blood T cell repertoires in COVID-19. About the research overall: Collection of acute and convalescent COVID-19 samples took place in the United States, Italy and Spain. In each case, the material was cDNA or gDNA derived from T cells, B-cell-depleted T cells, or PBMCs.

Per the original data handling: Cell counts per sample came from amplifying reference gene primers. Data came from immunoSEQ multiplex PCR; TCRdb stores just in-frame clones and leaves some out. The V and J calls and clone size are taken from that table; D and trimming were inferred from the DNA. In the table there are some 30,000 clones, approximately 80% of which are singletons. This CDR3 spans 12 amino acids. Germline-derived CDR1 and CDR2 are MNHEY and SVGEGT. V lost 0 bases to trimming and J lost 3 bases, with 3 bases between them. The clonotype originates from a human donor in a cohort sampled during active COVID-19. The chain uses TRBV6-2 or TRBV6-3 and TRBJ2-7; D not certain. The sequencing sample was made of peripheral blood. This CDR3 is CASSYSSYEQYF. The CDR3 coding sequence is TGTGCCAGCAGTTACTCGAGCTACGAGCAGTACTTC.